The 5 T cell receptor beta chains reported below all come from one sample, sequenced in a study of breast tumors, draining lymph nodes, adjacent tissues (dated by TCRdb to 2016 to 2017). The library relied on multiplex PCR. TCRdb shows the sequencer as Illumina HiSeq 2000. TCRdb reprocessing: public reads trimmed at Q25 with fastp, clones called with MiXCR, in-frame beta chains kept. CDR3 protein sequences are deduplicated, and each keeps its most common genes and DNA. Here the sample has 200,000 or so distinct CDR3 sequences; 30% to 40% occur a single time. The top ten hold about 4.5% of the sample. The axillary draining lymph nodes of breast cancer patients were the source of the lymph node samples. Sequencing was carried out using axillary lymph node tissue. Every receptor here comes from a female donor with breast cancer. Some clones in this sample may be carry-over from other donors' samples.

V usage is TRBV2 and J usage is TRBJ1-4; 8 nucleotides agree with TRBD1. Germline-derived CDR1 and CDR2 are SNHLY and FYNNEI. The CDR3 is made up of 15 amino acids. After removal of 11 bases from V and 3 bases from J, the junction contained 11 bases not matched to a gene. CDR3 protein: CADSATRGPNEKLFF. For the CDR3, the DNA is TGTGCCGACAGTGCCACCAGGGGGCCTAATGAAAAACTGTTTTTT.

This clonotype was observed a handful of times. A read error may explain this, as a much larger clone is one base away. The rearrangement links TRBV20-1 to TRBJ1-2; TRBD1 might be the D (6 bases). The V and J ends lost 5 bases and 7 bases respectively, with 20 bases between them. The CDR3 covers 14 residues. CDR1 and CDR2 from the germline V gene are DFQATT and SNEGSKA (reference sequence). The CDR3 nucleotides read TGCAGTGCTCCCAGACAGACAGGCGGGGCTGGCTACACCTTC. Translation: CSAPRQTGGAGYTF.

This clonotype has ten or more counts. V is TRBV18 and J is TRBJ2-5; D ambiguous. CDR1 KGHSH and CDR2 LQKENI come from the germline V gene. The CDR3 runs 13 residues. V lost 2 bases to trimming and J lost 5 bases, with 9 bases between them. The CDR3 spells CASSPDLPETQYF. CDR3 bases: TGTGCCAGCTCACCAGACCTACCGGAGACCCAGTACTTC.

V usage is TRBV19 and J usage is TRBJ1-4; 9 nucleotides agree with TRBD1. The V segment lost 4 bases and the J segment 5 bases; nucleotides outside the gene matches: 2. The CDR3 totals 14 residues. Germline V lookup: CDR1 LNHDA, CDR2 SQIVND (reference sequence). The CDR3 nucleotides read TGTGCCAGTAGTAGTGGACAGGGGAATGAAAAACTGTTTTTT. Its translation: CASSSGQGNEKLFF.

The chain links TRBV14 to TRBJ1-3; D not certain. The V and J ends lost 2 bases and 7 bases respectively, with 12 bases between them. The length of the CDR3 is 14 residues. Germline CDR1 reads SGHDN; CDR2 reads FVKESK. The CDR3 here is CASSQSSGRNTIYF. The DNA of the CDR3 is TGTGCCAGCAGCCAATCTAGCGGGAGGAACACCATATATTTT.